This is a list of T cell receptor beta chains from one sample in a study of T cell responses to AZD1222 COVID-19 vaccine. The assay was immunoSEQ multiplex PCR, and TCRdb's table has in-frame clones only and misses some. The sample includes around 67,000 clones, around 84% of them seen just once. This material consisted of peripheral blood, taken on day 0 of AZD1222 vaccination. The receptors come from an adult in good health. CDR3s include the opening cysteine and the closing phenylalanine or tryptophan. A D gene is named only where the DNA matches it firmly. The size entry is marked missing in some rows and otherwise reads once, few, many or a size class.

size: few; V: TRBV7-3; D: -; J: TRBJ2-5; DNA: TGTGCCAGCAGCCCCCGCTACTCTAACGGGGAGACCCAGTACTTC; CDR3: CASSPRYSNGETQYF
size: -; V: TRBV4-2; D: TRBD2; J: TRBJ2-2; DNA: TGTGCCAGCAGCCCTCAGCGGGGGGGCGCCGGGGAGCTGTTTTTT; CDR3: CASSPQRGGAGELFF
size: -; V: TRBV5-4; D: TRBD1; J: TRBJ1-1; DNA: TGTGCCAGCAGCTTGGACAGGGGAGGTGGGGCTTTCTTT; CDR3: CASSLDRGGGAFF
size: once; V: TRBV4-3; D: -; J: TRBJ2-7; DNA: TGCGCCAGCAGCCAAGATTGGGGGGTGCCCTCCGAGCAGTACTTC; CDR3: CASSQDWGVPSEQYF
size: -; V: TRBV18; D: TRBD1; J: TRBJ1-2; DNA: TGTGCCAGCTCACCGGACAGGGTCTATGGCTACACCTTC; CDR3: CASSPDRVYGYTF
size: -; V: TRBV27; D: TRBD1; J: TRBJ1-2; DNA: TGTGCCAGCAGTCCCGGGACAGGGCCGTTGCGTGGCTACACCTTC; CDR3: CASSPGTGPLRGYTF
size: -; V: TRBV4-3; D: -; J: TRBJ1-1; DNA: TGCGCCAGCAGCCGCGAGATTCTTAACACTGAAGCTTTCTTT; CDR3: CASSREILNTEAFF
size: -; V: TRBV19; D: -; J: TRBJ2-7; DNA: TGTGCCAGTAGTGTGAGTAGCTCCTACGAGCAGTACTTC; CDR3: CASSVSSSYEQYF
size: -; V: TRBV3-1/TRBV3-2; D: -; J: TRBJ1-4; DNA: TGTGCCAGCAGCTGGACCGGGAACAATGAAAAACTGTTTTTT; CDR3: CASSWTGNNEKLFF
size: -; V: TRBV6-2/TRBV6-3; D: -; J: TRBJ1-1; DNA: TGTGCCAGCAGTTACACCATGCTCCCCCCTGAAGCTTTCTTT; CDR3: CASSYTMLPPEAFF
size: once; V: TRBV15; D: -; J: TRBJ1-4; DNA: TGTGCCACCAGCAGCGTCATTTTGACCGCGGCGGCTGAAAAACTGTTTTTT; CDR3: CATSSVILTAAAEKLFF
size: -; V: TRBV13; D: -; J: TRBJ2-7; DNA: TGTGCCAGCAGCTTCAGTAGCGCCTCCTACGAGCAGTACTTC; CDR3: CASSFSSASYEQYF
size: -; V: TRBV10-3; D: -; J: TRBJ1-1; DNA: TGTGCCATCGCGGGAGCGAGAGGGATGAACACTGAAGCTTTCTTT; CDR3: CAIAGARGMNTEAFF
size: -; V: TRBV5-6; D: TRBD1; J: TRBJ1-1; DNA: TGTGCCAGCAGCCACTTGGGGGGACAGGGAACCCTAGCTTTCTTT; CDR3: CASSHLGGQGTLAFF
size: -; V: TRBV18; D: TRBD1; J: TRBJ2-7; DNA: TGTGCCAGCTCACCCCGGGACAGGGGCTACGAGCAGTACTTC; CDR3: CASSPRDRGYEQYF
size: -; V: TRBV6-2/TRBV6-3; D: TRBD2; J: TRBJ2-7; DNA: TGTGCCAGCAGCTCCCCTAGACTAGCGGGAGGGTACGAGCAGTACTTC; CDR3: CASSSPRLAGGYEQYF
size: -; V: TRBV12-5; D: -; J: TRBJ1-5; DNA: TGTGCTAGTGGTTTGGACAGGGTACCCCAGCATTTT; CDR3: CASGLDRVPQHF
size: -; V: TRBV30; D: -; J: TRBJ2-1; DNA: TGTGCCTGGAGCAGACAGGACAGCTACAATGAGCAGTTCTTC; CDR3: CAWSRQDSYNEQFF
size: few; V: TRBV7-9; D: -; J: TRBJ1-4; DNA: TGTGCCAGCAGCTTCTCTGAGAGCAATGAAAAACTGTTTTTT; CDR3: CASSFSESNEKLFF
size: -; V: TRBV29-1; D: -; J: TRBJ1-2; DNA: TGCAGCGTTGAACGTGGGGACGTCTTTGGCTACACCTTC; CDR3: CSVERGDVFGYTF
size: few; V: TRBV19; D: -; J: TRBJ1-1; DNA: TGTGCCAGTAGTATCCCAGGCAGGGGAAGGGGGAACACTGAAGCTTTCTTT; CDR3: CASSIPGRGRGNTEAFF
size: -; V: TRBV18; D: -; J: TRBJ2-7; DNA: TGTGCCAGCTCACCGAATACAGGGCGCGAGCAGTACTTC; CDR3: CASSPNTGREQYF
size: -; V: TRBV7-3; D: TRBD1; J: TRBJ2-2; DNA: TGTGCCAGCAGCAAGGGACAGACGAACACCGGGGAGCTGTTTTTT; CDR3: CASSKGQTNTGELFF